The rows below give T cell receptor beta chains drawn from one sample of a study of neoadjuvant anti-PD-1 for oral cavity cancer. Generated by immunoSEQ multiplex PCR, the TCRdb table keeps only in-frame clones and is missing some. The data hold 60,000 to 75,000 clones, with 70% to 85% observed a single time. The sample consisted of PBMCs, taken before nivolumab (anti-PD-1) treatment. These receptors originate from a person aged 40 to 85 with oral cavity squamous cell carcinoma. Both conserved end residues are part of each CDR3. The order of the fields is V gene, clone size, J gene, CDR3 length, D gene, CDR3 DNA, CDR3 protein. The D gene is left open where the match is weak. Size tells how often a clone was seen (once, few, many) or the class of an expanded clone, and some rows leave it out.

TRBV11-2,.,TRBJ1-1,16,TRBD1,TGTGCCAGCAGCGAGCACTTACAGGGGGCGCGGACTGAAGCTTTCTTT,CASSEHLQGARTEAFF
TRBV7-2,.,TRBJ2-4,16,TRBD1,TGTGCCAGCAGCTCCCCAGGGGGTCTAGCCAAAAACATTCAGTACTTC,CASSSPGGLAKNIQYF
TRBV7-3,.,TRBJ2-1,15,TRBD1,TGTGCCAGCAGCTTAACTTCGGGACAGGCCTATGAGCAGTTCTTC,CASSLTSGQAYEQFF
TRBV5-1,once,TRBJ2-7,15,TRBD2,TGCGCCAGCAGTCCCGGACTAGCGGGGGCCTACGAGCAGTACTTC,CASSPGLAGAYEQYF
TRBV7-2,medium-sized,TRBJ2-7,14,TRBD1,TGTGCCAGCCGCCTGACTGACAGGGCTGGCGAGCAGTACTTC,CASRLTDRAGEQYF
TRBV7-8,few,TRBJ1-4,14,.,TGTGCCAGCAGTCCGGGACCGCGCTCCGAAAAACTGTTTTTT,CASSPGPRSEKLFF
TRBV2,.,TRBJ1-5,16,.,TGTGCCAGCAGGAGGGGGGCAGGGACGAGCAATCAGCCCCAGCATTTT,CASRRGAGTSNQPQHF
TRBV10-1,.,TRBJ2-2,15,TRBD1,TGCGCCAGCGGAGGGACAGGGGTGGGCACCGGGGAGCTGTTTTTT,CASGGTGVGTGELFF
TRBV29-1,.,TRBJ1-1,12,.,TGCAGCGTTGGGGCCCTGAGCCCTGAAGCTTTCTTT,CSVGALSPEAFF
TRBV5-1,.,TRBJ1-3,15,.,TGCGCCAGCAGCCCACGGGGGGACTCTGGAAACACCATATATTTT,CASSPRGDSGNTIYF
TRBV5-1,.,TRBJ1-4,15,.,TGCGCCAGCAGCGCCAGGGGCGGTGGGGCTGAAAAACTGTTTTTT,CASSARGGGAEKLFF
TRBV11-1,.,TRBJ2-2,13,.,TGTGCCAGCAGCACCCAAACGGCCGGGGAGCTGTTTTTT,CASSTQTAGELFF
TRBV2,.,TRBJ1-5,14,.,TGTGCCAGCAGTCGGACAGATGGCAATCAGCCCCAGCATTTT,CASSRTDGNQPQHF
TRBV28,.,TRBJ2-5,15,TRBD2,TGTGCCAGCAGTTCTCTAGCGGGAGTGATGGAGACCCAGTACTTC,CASSSLAGVMETQYF